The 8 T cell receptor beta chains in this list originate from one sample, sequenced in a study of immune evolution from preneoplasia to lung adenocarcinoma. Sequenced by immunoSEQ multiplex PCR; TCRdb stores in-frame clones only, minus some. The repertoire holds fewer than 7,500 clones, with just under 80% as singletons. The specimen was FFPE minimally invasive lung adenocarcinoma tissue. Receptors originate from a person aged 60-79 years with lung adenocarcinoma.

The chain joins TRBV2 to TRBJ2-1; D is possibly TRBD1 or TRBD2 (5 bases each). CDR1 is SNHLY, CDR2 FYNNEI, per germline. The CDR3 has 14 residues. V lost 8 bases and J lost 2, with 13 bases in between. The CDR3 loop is CASCRDGPYNEQFF. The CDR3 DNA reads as TGTGCCAGCTGCCGGGACGGGCCCTACAATGAGCAGTTCTTC.

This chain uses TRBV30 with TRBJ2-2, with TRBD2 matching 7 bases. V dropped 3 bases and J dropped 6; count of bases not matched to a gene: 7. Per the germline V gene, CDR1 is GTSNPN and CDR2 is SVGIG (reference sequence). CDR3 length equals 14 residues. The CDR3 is CAWRGGSGAGELFF. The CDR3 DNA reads TGTGCCTGGAGGGGAGGGTCGGGTGCCGGGGAGCTGTTTTTT.

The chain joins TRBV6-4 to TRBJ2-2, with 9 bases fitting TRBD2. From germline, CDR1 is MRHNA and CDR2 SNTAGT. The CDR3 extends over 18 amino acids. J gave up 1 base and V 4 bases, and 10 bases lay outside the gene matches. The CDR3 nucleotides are TGTGCCAGCAGTGGGACCGAAGGACTAGCGCAGAACACCGGGGAGCTGTTTTTT. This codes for CASSGTEGLAQNTGELFF.

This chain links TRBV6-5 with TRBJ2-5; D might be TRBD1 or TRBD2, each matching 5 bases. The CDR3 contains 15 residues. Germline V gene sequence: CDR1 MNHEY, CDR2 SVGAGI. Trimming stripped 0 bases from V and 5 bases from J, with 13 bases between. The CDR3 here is CASSYSGTGYETQYF. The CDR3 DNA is TGTGCCAGCAGTTACTCGGGGACCGGGTACGAGACCCAGTACTTC.

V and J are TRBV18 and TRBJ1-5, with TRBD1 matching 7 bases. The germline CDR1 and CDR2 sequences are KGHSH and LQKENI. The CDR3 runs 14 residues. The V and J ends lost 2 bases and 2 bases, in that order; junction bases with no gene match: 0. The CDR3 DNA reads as TGTGCCAGCTCACCAACAGGGGGCAATCAGCCCCAGCATTTT. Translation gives CASSPTGGNQPQHF.

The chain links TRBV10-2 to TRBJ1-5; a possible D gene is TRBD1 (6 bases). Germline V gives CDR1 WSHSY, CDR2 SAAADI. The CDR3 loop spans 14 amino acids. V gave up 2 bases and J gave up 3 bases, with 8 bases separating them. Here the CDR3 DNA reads TGCGCCAGCAGTGAGACAGGGACCAATCAGCCCCAGCATTTT. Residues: CASSETGTNQPQHF.

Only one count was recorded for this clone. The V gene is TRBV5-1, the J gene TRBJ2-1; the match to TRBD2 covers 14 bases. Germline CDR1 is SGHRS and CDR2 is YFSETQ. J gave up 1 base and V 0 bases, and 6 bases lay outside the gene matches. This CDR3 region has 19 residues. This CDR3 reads CASSLGATSGRGSYNEQFF. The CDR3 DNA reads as TGCGCCAGCAGCTTGGGGGCGACTAGCGGGAGGGGTTCCTACAATGAGCAGTTCTTC.

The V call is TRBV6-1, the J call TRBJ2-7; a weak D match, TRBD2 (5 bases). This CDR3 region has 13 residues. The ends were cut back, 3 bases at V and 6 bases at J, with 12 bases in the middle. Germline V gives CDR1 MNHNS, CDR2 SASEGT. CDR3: CASSERARVEQYF. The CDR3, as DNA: TGTGCCAGCAGTGAGCGCGCGCGGGTCGAGCAGTACTTC.